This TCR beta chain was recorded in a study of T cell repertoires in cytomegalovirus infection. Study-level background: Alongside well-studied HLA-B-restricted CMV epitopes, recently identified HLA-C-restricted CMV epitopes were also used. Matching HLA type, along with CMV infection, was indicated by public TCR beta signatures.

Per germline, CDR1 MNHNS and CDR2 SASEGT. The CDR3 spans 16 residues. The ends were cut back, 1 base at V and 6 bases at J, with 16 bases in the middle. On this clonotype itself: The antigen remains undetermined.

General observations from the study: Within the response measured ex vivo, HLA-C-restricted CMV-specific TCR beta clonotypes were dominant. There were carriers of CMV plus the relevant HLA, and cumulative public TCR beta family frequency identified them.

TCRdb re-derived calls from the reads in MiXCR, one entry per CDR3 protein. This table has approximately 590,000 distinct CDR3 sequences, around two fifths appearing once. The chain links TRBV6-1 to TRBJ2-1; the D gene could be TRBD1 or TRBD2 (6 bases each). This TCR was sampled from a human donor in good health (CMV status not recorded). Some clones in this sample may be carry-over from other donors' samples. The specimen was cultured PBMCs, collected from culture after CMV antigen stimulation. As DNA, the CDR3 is TGTGCCAGCAGTGAAGTTGGGGGGCCCATTTCCAATGAGCAGTTCTTC. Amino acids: CASSEVGGPISNEQFF.